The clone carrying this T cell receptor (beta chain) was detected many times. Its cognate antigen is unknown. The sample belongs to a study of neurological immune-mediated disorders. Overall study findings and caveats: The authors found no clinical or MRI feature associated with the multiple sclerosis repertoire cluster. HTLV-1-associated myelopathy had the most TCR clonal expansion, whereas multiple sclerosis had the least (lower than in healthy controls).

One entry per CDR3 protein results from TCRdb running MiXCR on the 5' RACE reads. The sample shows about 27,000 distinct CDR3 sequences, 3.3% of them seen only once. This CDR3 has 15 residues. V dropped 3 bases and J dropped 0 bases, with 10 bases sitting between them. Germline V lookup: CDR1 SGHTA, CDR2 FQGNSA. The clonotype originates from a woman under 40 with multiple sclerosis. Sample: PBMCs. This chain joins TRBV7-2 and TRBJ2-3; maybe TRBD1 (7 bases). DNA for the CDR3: TGTGCCAGCAGCTTCAGGGGGGCTAGCACAGATACGCAGTATTTT. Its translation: CASSFRGASTDTQYF.